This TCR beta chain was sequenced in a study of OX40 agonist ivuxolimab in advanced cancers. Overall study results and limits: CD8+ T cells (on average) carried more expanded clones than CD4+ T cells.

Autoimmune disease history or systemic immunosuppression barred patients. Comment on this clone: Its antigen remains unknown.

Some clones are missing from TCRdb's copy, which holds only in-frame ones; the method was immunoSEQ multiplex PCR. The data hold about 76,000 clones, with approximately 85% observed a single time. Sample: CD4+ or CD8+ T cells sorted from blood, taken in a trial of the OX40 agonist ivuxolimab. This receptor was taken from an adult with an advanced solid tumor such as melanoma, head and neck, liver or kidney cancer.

The CDR3 here is CASSAQGAGYEQYF. The CDR3 DNA reads as TGTGCCAGCAGCGCACAGGGGGCGGGGTACGAGCAGTACTTC. The V call is TRBV6-6, the J call TRBJ2-7, with 9 bases aligning to TRBD1. The CDR3 consists of 14 residues. The junction had 7 bases not matched to a gene; V was cut back by 6 bases and J by 4 bases. CDR1 is MNHNY, CDR2 SVGAGI, per germline (reference sequence).